In its sample, the clone carrying this T cell receptor (beta chain) is large. Its antigen is unidentified. With 5 bases removed from V and 7 bases from J, the gap between germline ends came to 8 bases. Per germline, CDR1 GTSNPN and CDR2 SVGIG (reference sequence). The CDR3 sequence is 10 residues long. Amplification of TCR beta used genomic DNA extracted from peripheral blood. Rearranged V-D-J TRB sequences were amplified with a mixed TRB-A/B primer pool. TCRdb re-called the multiplex PCR reads through MiXCR, storing one row per CDR3 protein. The repertoire holds fewer than 2,500 distinct CDR3 sequences, with about 47% as singletons. The data are from a study of T cell repertoires in aging, cancer and after chemotherapy. Study outcomes and limitations: In each cancer cohort, median generation probability increased across chemotherapy, suggesting thymic output rebounded.

The chain employs TRBV30 and TRBJ1-2; D call uncertain. The material sequenced was blood. This sequence was found in a human donor with a blood cancer. The CDR3 loop reads CAWVEGGYTF. CDR3 DNA: TGTGCCTGGGTAGAGGGTGGCTACACCTTC.